This T cell receptor beta chain was sequenced for a study of identical twins (dated by TCRdb to about 2016). At the level of the whole study: TCR alpha and beta repertoires from monozygotic twins, unrelated adults of various ages and cord blood were deep-sequenced to test whether fetal clonotypes persist. To rule out contamination, the twin experiments were replicated at different times with different library preparation protocols.

From its cysteine to its phenylalanine, the CDR3 spans 14 amino acids. Just the 42-base CDR3 DNA is kept, in frame starting at base 1. Ends trimmed: V by 5 bases, J by 12 bases; bases unmatched to a gene: 9. For CDR1 and CDR2, the germline V gene (reference sequence) lists MNHEY and SMNVEV. Worth noting for this clonotype: Its antigen has not been determined. No qualities accompany the bases; no much larger clone lies one base away.

Overall study results and their limits: Excess twin sharing in beta out-of-frame sequences was weaker because fewer shared sequences lowered the signal-to-noise ratio. In monozygotic twins, recombination models systematically underestimated out-of-frame TCR alpha sharing, but the models matched the sharing seen between unrelated individuals. Because the same donors could not be followed over many years, the conclusions relied on cross-sectional statistical analysis. Invariant T cells such as MAIT and iNKT could partly confound zero-insertion analyses, although diverse VJ usage argued against such confounding for most clonotypes. Abundant cord blood beta clonotypes carried fewer insertions; young adult naive repertoires showed a weaker similar trend, while memory repertoires showed none. Compared with coincidental sharing between unrelated individuals, an excess of low generation-probability sequences was observed among out-of-frame TCR alpha sequences shared between twins.

Receptor libraries were prepared by 5' RACE. These reads were obtained on an Illumina HiSeq 2000. Template switching introduced a universal primer binding site; the final cDNA contained a unique molecular identifier, enabling accurate counting of TCR cDNA molecules. First-strand cDNA for TCR alpha and beta chains was synthesized from specific primers in the conserved constant-segment region. To control for contamination, every cDNA library carried two barcodes: a SMART-Mk sample barcode plus Illumina barcodes. Two successive PCR steps introduced TruSeq adapter sequences along with Illumina sample barcodes. TCR alpha and beta cDNA libraries were sequenced on the Illumina HiSeq platform with custom primers. On the study's bioinformatics: MiGEC was used to process raw reads and extract unique molecular identifiers, and MiXCR was used to find CDR3 positions. For each individual, recombination models were inferred using an EM algorithm with the repgenHMM and IGoR tools. Shared clonotypes were analyzed with the tcR package in R, and sharing was normalized by the product of cloneset sizes. To study raw recombination without the effects of thymic and clonal selection, out-of-frame nonproductive sequences were analyzed. Using fastp trimming at Q25 and MiXCR clonotype assembly, TCRdb reanalyzed the public sequencing data and kept in-frame beta chains. Every CDR3 protein is listed once, alongside the most common genes and DNA of its rows. TCRdb's processing, not the authors', yielded these V and J calls. In all, the sample holds under 350,000 distinct CDR3 sequences, and 8% to 9.5% of those were seen once. In total, the top ten clones hold under 7.5% of the sample.

Only healthy Caucasian donors were included. The twin cohort comprised three pairs of female monozygotic twins, all aged roughly 18 to 30 years. CD4+ and CD8+ T cell populations were isolated with positive isolation kits from Invitrogen. These sequences were also reported in another study, on yellow fever vaccine responses in identical twins. As that second paper reports: The T cell response to vaccination in identical twins was reported by the authors to appear partly convergent and partly personalized. Focusing on identical twins, the study followed the T cell clones that responded to the vaccine, and did so with precision.

The V gene is TRBV27 and the J gene is TRBJ2-1; 11 central nucleotides agree with TRBD2. The TCR sequence derives from a woman in her late teens or twenties in good health. The source material was CD8+ T cells sorted from blood. CDR3 reads: CASSLQTSGMLQFF. The DNA sequence is given as TGTGCCAGCAGTCTTCAGACTAGCGGGATGTTGCAGTTCTTC.